This T cell receptor beta chain was captured by sequencing in a study of Graves' ophthalmopathy and Graves' hyperthyroidism. As for this clonotype: A read error may account for a junction end that differs from germline.

The study amplified TCR beta CDR3 regions using RNA transcripts. Amplification began with first-round RT-PCR using HTBI primers, then second-round multiplex PCR was performed. TCRdb used MiXCR to reprocess the multiplex PCR reads, holding one entry per CDR3 protein. This repertoire shows about 740,000 distinct CDR3 sequences, 40% found once; its top ten account for 44%. In this cohort, patients with other autoimmune diseases, uncontrolled infections, pregnancy or lactation were excluded. This CDR3 contains 13 residues. Per germline, CDR1 SGHTA and CDR2 FQGTGA. The chain combines TRBV7-3 with TRBJ1-1; D not certain. The TCR sequence derives from an adult man with Graves' ophthalmopathy. Sequencing was carried out using peripheral blood. CDR3 residues: CASNITTNTEALF. As DNA, the CDR3 is TGCGCCAGCAACATAACAACAAACACTGAAGCTCTCTTT.